This T cell receptor (beta chain) was sequenced for a study of blood T cell repertoires in COVID-19. Whole-study context: Samples representing acute and convalescent COVID-19 were sourced from the United States, Italy and Spain. PBMCs, B-cell-depleted T cells, or T cells provided the cDNA or gDNA that made up the material.

Profiling relied on immunoSEQ multiplex PCR, and the TCRdb table lists in-frame clones only, not all of them. The sample lists more than 150,000 clones, roughly 83% occurring once. Germline CDR1 reads GTSNPN; CDR2 reads SVGIG (reference sequence). The CDR3 sequence is 15 residues long. V gave up 0 bases and J gave up 3 bases, with 14 bases separating them. The chain carries TRBV30 and TRBJ1-2, with D possibly being TRBD1 (5 bases). The clonotype originates from a woman aged 60-70 years with acute or convalescent COVID-19. The source material was peripheral blood. CDR3 protein: CAWSVGIQGYYGYTF. The CDR3 DNA is TGTGCCTGGAGTGTAGGGATTCAGGGATACTATGGCTACACCTTC.